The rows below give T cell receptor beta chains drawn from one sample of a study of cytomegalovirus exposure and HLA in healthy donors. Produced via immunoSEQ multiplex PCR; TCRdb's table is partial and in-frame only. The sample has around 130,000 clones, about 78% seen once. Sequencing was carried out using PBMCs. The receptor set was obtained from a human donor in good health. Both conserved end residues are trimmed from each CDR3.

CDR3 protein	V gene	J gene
ASSFMLTSGRGELF	TRBV27	TRBJ2-2
ASGLARDTNYDYT	TRBV12-5	TRBJ1-2
ASSREGFGEQY	TRBV5-6	TRBJ2-7
ASPPAGSYNSPLH	TRBV28	TRBJ1-6
ASSRYGTGGEKLF	TRBV7-8	TRBJ1-4
ASSIGSRQNIYGYT	TRBV19	TRBJ1-2
ASSYSTGTAF	TRBV6-6	TRBJ1-1
ASSSMGQYNEQF	TRBV7-8	TRBJ2-1
ASSRQGNTEAF	TRBV18	TRBJ1-1
ASSQDLNGAYNSPLH	TRBV4-1	TRBJ1-6
ASSYRGDTEAF	TRBV25-1	TRBJ1-1
ASSTAGNTIY	TRBV28	TRBJ1-3
ASVLDRGSYEQY	TRBV2	TRBJ2-7
ASSQGARQPQH	TRBV6-5	TRBJ1-5
ASSRDTLSGANVLT	TRBV5-1	TRBJ2-6
ASSQVLRGGGTNTDTQY	TRBV4-2	TRBJ2-3
ASSPSQGGTEAF	TRBV19	TRBJ1-1
ASSPQGQRFAEAF	TRBV7-2	TRBJ1-1
RGAGRDEQY	TRBV19	TRBJ2-7
ASSVGGNSPLH	TRBV27	TRBJ1-6
ASSSQGTGTYEQY	TRBV7-2	TRBJ2-7
ASSPILGQGAYEQY	TRBV7-2	NA
ASSVKGQSYNEQF	TRBV9	TRBJ2-1
ASSVGQMSYEQY	TRBV9	TRBJ2-7
ASSVGGRSGNTIY	TRBV9	TRBJ1-3
ASSLSLPLAGDEAGELF	TRBV28	TRBJ2-2
ASRLLGRGLSNVLT	TRBV7-8	TRBJ2-6
ASSTITNTGELF	TRBV2	TRBJ2-2
ASSLRRFSGSSYEQY	TRBV7-2	TRBJ2-7
ASSQDPRGAVTEAF	TRBV4-3	TRBJ1-1
ASSGTGQGENTEAF	TRBV7-9	TRBJ1-1
ASGPERGGNQPQH	TRBV7-8	TRBJ1-5
ASSWSGTGAYEQY	TRBV5-1	TRBJ2-7
ASSDPGQGAGEQY	TRBV6-6	TRBJ2-7
ASSSAGTSYEQY	TRBV28	TRBJ2-7
ASSEEDSSGNTIY	TRBV6-1	TRBJ1-3
ASSLGGTSTDTQY	TRBV7-9	TRBJ2-3
ASSVRASGALDTQY	TRBV9	TRBJ2-3
AWSPRQGSGIQY	TRBV30	TRBJ2-4
ASSLGRANTEAF	TRBV11-3	TRBJ1-1
ASSLAGSGGNEQF	TRBV7-2	TRBJ2-1
ASSLANTGILSGANVLT	TRBV7-8	TRBJ2-6
ASRTRGRNEKLF	TRBV19	TRBJ1-4
ASSRTTSGDQETQY	TRBV7-9	TRBJ2-5
ASSQPRNGRFSYNEQF	TRBV4-1	TRBJ2-1
ASSPDSLYEKLF	TRBV4-3	TRBJ1-4
ASSLRQGGEQY	TRBV11-1	TRBJ2-7
ASTQGFDVRETQY	TRBV12-5	TRBJ2-5
ASRPAGGHTGELF	TRBV2	TRBJ2-2
ASSQGVAGRSDTQY	TRBV4-3	TRBJ2-3
ASKRGQDITYEQY	TRBV5-5	TRBJ2-7
ASSLGSNTQY	TRBV7-2	TRBJ2-3
ASSSAGFSGNTIY	TRBV7-2	TRBJ1-3